This entry features one TCR beta chain sequence. TCRdb keeps only in-frame clones here, not all; method: immunoSEQ multiplex PCR. The repertoire holds roughly 2 million clones, with 95% as singletons. The germline gives CDR1 SGHRS, CDR2 YFSETQ. This CDR3 spans 14 amino acids. The junction had 5 bases not matched to a gene; V was cut back by 7 bases and J by 0 bases. The sample is drawn from a study of shared clonotypes between healthy human individuals. This receptor was identified in a man younger than 30 in good health. Sequenced material: naive CD4+ T cells sorted from blood. The subset is: CD45RA+ positively selected. V usage is TRBV5-1 and J usage is TRBJ2-3, with TRBD1 matching 7 bases. CDR3: CASGQQGSTDTQYF. The CDR3 DNA sequence: TGCGCCAGCGGCCAACAGGGGAGCACAGATACGCAGTATTTT.